A selection of T cell receptor beta chains follows, all from one sample in a study of T cell changes during pregnancy in multiple sclerosis. Clones were sequenced by immunoSEQ multiplex PCR, and TCRdb holds only the in-frame ones, with some missing. Among approximately 79,000 clones listed, approximately 92% were seen once. The specimen comprised peripheral blood, sampled in the second trimester of pregnancy. The receptors come from a female donor in good health, enrolled as a control in a pregnancy study. Both conserved end residues are part of each CDR3. Fields, in order: D gene, clone size, V gene, J gene, CDR3 protein, CDR3 DNA. The D gene is left open where the match is weak. Not every row has a clone size; where given, it reads once, few, many or a size class.

D: -
size: -
V: TRBV30
J: TRBJ1-1
CDR3: CAWSQNTGNTEAFF
DNA: TGTGCCTGGAGTCAAAATACAGGGAACACTGAAGCTTTCTTT

D: -
size: -
V: TRBV5-1
J: TRBJ1-2
CDR3: CASSLEGLDGYTF
DNA: TGCGCCAGCAGCTTGGAGGGGTTGGATGGCTACACCTTC

D: -
size: -
V: TRBV9
J: TRBJ2-2
CDR3: CASSVAGRPTNTGELFF
DNA: TGTGCCAGCAGCGTAGCGGGGAGACCGACGAACACCGGGGAGCTGTTTTTT

D: TRBD1
size: -
V: TRBV7-2
J: TRBJ1-1
CDR3: CASSFTGTGLLMNTEAFF
DNA: TGTGCCAGCAGCTTTACCGGGACAGGGCTCCTCATGAACACTGAAGCTTTCTTT

D: -
size: -
V: TRBV4-2
J: TRBJ1-2
CDR3: CASSQDFENPGAF
DNA: TGTGCCAGCAGCCAAGATTTCGAAAACCCGGGTGCCTTC

D: TRBD1
size: -
V: TRBV5-1
J: TRBJ1-1
CDR3: CASSATGVGSTEAFF
DNA: TGCGCCAGCAGCGCAACAGGGGTGGGGAGCACTGAAGCTTTCTTT

D: -
size: -
V: TRBV9
J: TRBJ2-3
CDR3: CASGAASTDTQYF
DNA: TGTGCCAGCGGGGCGGCTAGCACAGATACGCAGTATTTT

D: -
size: once
V: TRBV11-3
J: TRBJ2-5
CDR3: CASSLVQLQETQYF
DNA: TGTGCCAGCAGCTTAGTACAGCTACAAGAGACCCAGTACTTC

D: -
size: -
V: TRBV5-5
J: TRBJ1-5
CDR3: CASSLTGSSNQPQHF
DNA: TGTGCCAGCAGTTTAACAGGGAGTAGCAATCAGCCCCAGCATTTT

D: -
size: -
V: TRBV19
J: TRBJ2-5
CDR3: CASMSEHGQYF
DNA: TGTGCCAGTATGTCCGAACATGGCCAGTACTTC

D: TRBD1
size: -
V: TRBV5-4
J: TRBJ2-7
CDR3: CASSNGQETYEQYF
DNA: TGTGCCAGCAGCAATGGACAGGAGACCTACGAGCAGTACTTC

D: TRBD2
size: -
V: TRBV5-5
J: TRBJ2-7
CDR3: CASSTRGLAGSYEQYF
DNA: TGTGCCAGCAGCACAAGGGGACTAGCGGGGTCCTACGAGCAGTACTTC

D: TRBD1
size: -
V: TRBV25-1
J: TRBJ1-1
CDR3: CASSRGRAEAFF
DNA: TGTGCCAGCAGTAGGGGGCGGGCTGAAGCTTTCTTT

D: TRBD1
size: once
V: TRBV28
J: TRBJ2-1
CDR3: CASRTTGIFGNEQFF
DNA: TGTGCCAGCAGGACGACAGGGATATTCGGCAATGAGCAGTTCTTC

D: -
size: -
V: TRBV6-5
J: TRBJ1-3
CDR3: CATEDSGNTIYF
DNA: TGTGCCACCGAGGACTCTGGAAACACCATATATTTT

D: -
size: -
V: TRBV5-1
J: TRBJ1-1
CDR3: CASSHATGLNTEAFF
DNA: TGCGCCAGCAGCCACGCAACAGGATTGAACACTGAAGCTTTCTTT

D: -
size: -
V: TRBV6-4
J: TRBJ1-6
CDR3: CASSAGGVSPLHF
DNA: TGTGCCAGCAGTGCGGGGGGCGTTTCACCCCTCCACTTT

D: -
size: once
V: TRBV9
J: TRBJ2-1
CDR3: CASSVALEPYNEQFF
DNA: TGTGCCAGCAGCGTAGCTCTAGAACCCTACAATGAGCAGTTCTTC

D: TRBD1
size: -
V: TRBV11-2
J: TRBJ1-1
CDR3: CASSLGTGGPGGTEAFF
DNA: TGTGCCAGCAGCTTAGGGACAGGGGGCCCTGGAGGGACTGAAGCTTTCTTT

D: -
size: -
V: TRBV19
J: TRBJ1-1
CDR3: CASIRQDRNTEAFF
DNA: TGTGCCAGTATTAGACAGGATAGGAACACTGAAGCTTTCTTT

D: -
size: -
V: TRBV6-1
J: TRBJ1-6
CDR3: CASSLGQKNSPLHF
DNA: TGTGCCAGCAGTTTAGGACAGAAAAATTCACCCCTCCACTTT

D: TRBD1
size: -
V: TRBV6-1
J: TRBJ2-1
CDR3: CASSARGSYNEQFF
DNA: TGTGCCAGCAGTGCCAGGGGGTCTTACAATGAGCAGTTCTTC

D: TRBD1
size: -
V: TRBV4-3
J: TRBJ1-1
CDR3: CASSQTGQGAGAFF
DNA: TGCGCCAGCAGCCAAACGGGACAGGGGGCGGGAGCTTTCTTT

D: -
size: -
V: TRBV30
J: TRBJ1-2
CDR3: CAWSVSQGHGYTF
DNA: TGTGCCTGGAGTGTAAGTCAGGGTCATGGCTACACCTTC

D: -
size: -
V: TRBV7-2
J: TRBJ1-6
CDR3: CASSPAGGSPLHF
DNA: TGTGCCAGCAGCCCTGCTGGAGGGTCACCCCTCCACTTT

D: TRBD1
size: -
V: TRBV7-3
J: TRBJ1-1
CDR3: CASSLGTGGNTEAFF
DNA: TGTGCCAGCAGCTTGGGAACAGGGGGGAACACTGAAGCTTTCTTT

D: -
size: -
V: TRBV27
J: TRBJ1-1
CDR3: CASHPFGSSNTEAFF
DNA: TGTGCCAGCCATCCATTCGGTAGTTCGAACACTGAAGCTTTCTTT

D: TRBD1
size: -
V: TRBV5-1
J: TRBJ1-2
CDR3: CASSFTGGLKVDGYTF
DNA: TGCGCCAGCAGCTTCACAGGGGGCCTGAAGGTTGATGGCTACACCTTC

D: -
size: -
V: TRBV4-1
J: TRBJ1-1
CDR3: CASSLLAGAGTEAFF
DNA: TGCGCCAGCAGCCTCCTTGCGGGGGCGGGCACTGAAGCTTTCTTT

D: TRBD1
size: -
V: TRBV11-3
J: TRBJ1-6
CDR3: CASSLEKMGQANSPLHF
DNA: TGTGCCAGCAGCTTAGAAAAGATGGGACAGGCTAATTCACCCCTCCACTTT

D: TRBD1
size: -
V: TRBV6-6
J: TRBJ2-3
CDR3: CASSYWDRDTDTQYF
DNA: TGTGCCAGCAGTTACTGGGACAGGGACACAGATACGCAGTATTTT

D: -
size: -
V: TRBV9
J: TRBJ2-5
CDR3: CASSPDYQETQYF
DNA: TGTGCCAGCAGCCCGGACTATCAAGAGACCCAGTACTTC

D: TRBD1
size: -
V: TRBV6-5
J: TRBJ1-2
CDR3: CASSGQRDNYGYTF
DNA: TGTGCCAGCTCGGGACAGAGAGATAACTATGGCTACACCTTC

D: TRBD1
size: -
V: TRBV7-2
J: TRBJ1-1
CDR3: CASSLGTGEGTEAFF
DNA: TGTGCCAGCAGCTTAGGGACAGGGGAAGGGACTGAAGCTTTCTTT

D: -
size: -
V: TRBV5-6
J: TRBJ1-1
CDR3: CASSSSRTGNTEAFF
DNA: TGTGCCAGCAGCTCGTCGAGGACGGGAAACACTGAAGCTTTCTTT

D: -
size: -
V: TRBV27
J: TRBJ1-2
CDR3: CASSSPPGGYTF
DNA: TGTGCCAGCAGCTCCCCCCCGGGGGGCTACACCTTC

D: TRBD1
size: -
V: TRBV6-6
J: TRBJ2-7
CDR3: CASRGGSYEQYF
DNA: TGTGCCAGTCGAGGGGGCAGCTACGAGCAGTACTTC

D: TRBD1
size: once
V: TRBV29-1
J: TRBJ1-4
CDR3: CSVASGGEKLFF
DNA: TGCAGCGTTGCGTCAGGGGGTGAAAAACTGTTTTTT

D: -
size: -
V: TRBV5-6
J: TRBJ1-2
CDR3: CASSLSLGESSGYTF
DNA: TGTGCCAGCAGCTTGTCTTTAGGGGAATCCTCCGGCTACACCTTC

D: TRBD2
size: once
V: TRBV30
J: TRBJ2-3
CDR3: CAWRREGPYPTDTQYF
DNA: TGTGCCTGGAGGAGGGAGGGGCCTTACCCCACAGATACGCAGTATTTT

D: -
size: once
V: TRBV10-3
J: TRBJ2-6
CDR3: CAISESGVGANVLTF
DNA: TGTGCCATCAGTGAGTCAGGGGTTGGGGCCAACGTCCTGACTTTC

D: -
size: -
V: TRBV7-6
J: TRBJ2-1
CDR3: CASSLVGHSYNEQFF
DNA: TGTGCCAGCAGCTTAGTGGGCCACTCCTACAATGAGCAGTTCTTC

D: -
size: once
V: TRBV20-1
J: TRBJ1-4
CDR3: CSGLREKLFF
DNA: TGCAGTGGATTGCGGGAAAAACTGTTTTTT

D: TRBD1
size: -
V: TRBV5-1
J: TRBJ1-2
CDR3: CASSHGQGHNYGYTF
DNA: TGCGCCAGCAGCCACGGACAGGGGCATAACTATGGCTACACCTTC

D: -
size: -
V: TRBV7-9
J: TRBJ2-7
CDR3: CASSLSGKEGEQYF
DNA: TGTGCCAGCAGCTTATCAGGCAAAGAAGGCGAGCAGTACTTC

D: -
size: -
V: TRBV30
J: TRBJ2-3
CDR3: CAWSSKLSGGGLTDTQYF
DNA: TGTGCCTGGAGCTCAAAATTATCCGGGGGTGGACTCACAGATACGCAGTATTTT

D: -
size: -
V: TRBV4-1
J: TRBJ1-4
CDR3: CASSQVVRAHEKLFF
DNA: TGCGCCAGCAGCCAAGTGGTCAGGGCTCATGAAAAACTGTTTTTT

D: -
size: -
V: TRBV2
J: TRBJ1-1
CDR3: CASSETGSGGTEAFF
DNA: TGTGCCAGCAGTGAAACAGGTTCGGGGGGCACTGAAGCTTTCTTT

D: -
size: -
V: TRBV4-3
J: TRBJ1-1
CDR3: CASSPPGAEAFF
DNA: TGCGCCAGCAGCCCCCCCGGGGCTGAAGCTTTCTTT

D: -
size: -
V: TRBV27
J: TRBJ1-2
CDR3: CASSYNRVRIDYGYTF
DNA: TGTGCCAGCAGTTACAACAGGGTGAGGATAGACTATGGCTACACCTTC

D: TRBD1
size: -
V: TRBV6-5
J: TRBJ2-1
CDR3: CASSYRDRAANEQFF
DNA: TGTGCCAGCAGTTACCGGGACAGGGCCGCCAATGAGCAGTTCTTC

D: TRBD2
size: -
V: TRBV16
J: TRBJ2-7
CDR3: CASSPPLAGAYEQYF
DNA: TGTGCCAGCAGCCCCCCGCTAGCGGGGGCCTACGAGCAGTACTTC

D: TRBD2
size: -
V: TRBV7-9
J: TRBJ2-7
CDR3: CASSFSPTTSGGSYEQYF
DNA: TGTGCCAGCAGCTTCTCTCCTACGACTAGCGGGGGGTCCTACGAGCAGTACTTC

D: TRBD1
size: few
V: TRBV5-8
J: TRBJ2-7
CDR3: CASSLGGTGDEQYF
DNA: TGTGCCAGCAGCTTGGGAGGGACAGGGGACGAGCAGTACTTC

D: TRBD2
size: -
V: TRBV4-3
J: TRBJ2-3
CDR3: CASSQGLAASTDTQYF
DNA: TGCGCCAGCAGCCAAGGTCTAGCGGCTAGCACAGATACGCAGTATTTT

D: -
size: -
V: TRBV4-1
J: TRBJ1-1
CDR3: CASSFLVGRLNTEAFF
DNA: TGCGCCAGCAGCTTCCTTGTGGGGAGGTTGAACACTGAAGCTTTCTTT

D: TRBD2
size: once
V: TRBV29-1
J: TRBJ2-7
CDR3: CSVEVSGTSGEQYF
DNA: TGCAGCGTTGAAGTAAGCGGGACTAGCGGTGAGCAGTACTTC

D: TRBD1
size: -
V: TRBV19
J: TRBJ1-3
CDR3: CASSKDRASSGNTIYF
DNA: TGTGCCAGTAGTAAAGACAGGGCTAGCTCTGGAAACACCATATATTTT

D: -
size: -
V: TRBV27
J: TRBJ1-5
CDR3: CASRLINSNQPQHF
DNA: TGTGCCAGCAGATTAATTAATAGCAATCAGCCCCAGCATTTT

D: -
size: -
V: TRBV11-3
J: TRBJ2-2
CDR3: CASSLEGGTGELFF
DNA: TGTGCCAGCAGCTTAGAGGGGGGAACCGGGGAGCTGTTTTTT